The table lists the clone carrying this T cell receptor beta chain with a few counts. Its cognate antigen is unknown. This entry belongs to a study of CD8 T cells in ankylosing spondylitis. Study findings and constraints: In ankylosing spondylitis blood, a motif of seven or eight highly homologous TCR beta variants appeared characteristic. Disease-linked clones bore a CD8+ phenotype and were relatively rare in peripheral blood.

Researchers built TCR beta libraries using quantitative 5'-RACE with molecular barcodes. TCRdb re-called the 5' RACE reads through MiXCR, storing one row per CDR3 protein. The sample consists of 250,000 to 350,000 distinct CDR3 sequences, approximately 8% of them appearing once. CDR1 LGHNA and CDR2 YNFKEQ come from the germline V gene. This CDR3 spans 14 amino acids. Trimming shortened V by 4 bases and J by 2 bases, and 12 bases separated the two germline ends. This TCR derives from a male donor with ankylosing spondylitis. The source material was blood, either unsorted or a sorted T cell fraction (not recorded which). The chain joins TRBV4-2 to TRBJ2-7; a weak D match, TRBD2 (6 bases). Written as DNA, the CDR3 is TGTGCCAGCAGCCCGCGGGGCAGGCCCTACGAGCAGTACTTC. This codes for CASSPRGRPYEQYF.